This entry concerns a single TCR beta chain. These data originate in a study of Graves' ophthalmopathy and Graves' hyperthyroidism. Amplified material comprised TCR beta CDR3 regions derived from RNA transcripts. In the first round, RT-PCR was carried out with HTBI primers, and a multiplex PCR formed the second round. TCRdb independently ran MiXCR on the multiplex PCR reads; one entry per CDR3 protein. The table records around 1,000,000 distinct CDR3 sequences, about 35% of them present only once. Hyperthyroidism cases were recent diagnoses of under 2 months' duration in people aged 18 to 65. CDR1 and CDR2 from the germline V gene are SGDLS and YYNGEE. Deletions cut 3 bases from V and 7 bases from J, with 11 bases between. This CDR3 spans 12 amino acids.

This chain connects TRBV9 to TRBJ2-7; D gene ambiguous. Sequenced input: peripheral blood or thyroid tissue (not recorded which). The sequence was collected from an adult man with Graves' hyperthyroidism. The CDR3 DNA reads TGTGCCAGCAGCGGGAAGGTGGGGGAGCAGTACTTC. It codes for CASSGKVGEQYF.